This T cell receptor beta chain appears in the sequencing data of a study of cytomegalovirus exposure and HLA in healthy donors. Turning to the study itself: When fewer than 500 donors were genotyped, roughly 78% of them were found to fall in the Caucasian-associated ancestry cluster.

The J segment lost 2 bases and the V segment lost 10 bases, leaving 6 bases of the junction unmatched. The CDR3 extends over 13 amino acids. Germline assignment: CDR1 WSHSY and CDR2 SAAADI. The PCR made use of 60 Vbeta and 13 Jbeta primers. Some clones are missing from TCRdb's copy, which holds only in-frame ones; the method was immunoSEQ multiplex PCR. This listing includes about 51,000 clones. The origin of this receptor is a man between 40 and 49 years old in good health and CMV-seropositive. The rearrangement joins TRBV10-2 to TRBJ2-3; the match to TRBD1 covers 7 bases. The source material was PBMCs. This CDR3 is CANRDSVTDTQYF. CDR3 in DNA: TGCGCCAACCGGGACAGTGTCACAGATACGCAGTATTTT.